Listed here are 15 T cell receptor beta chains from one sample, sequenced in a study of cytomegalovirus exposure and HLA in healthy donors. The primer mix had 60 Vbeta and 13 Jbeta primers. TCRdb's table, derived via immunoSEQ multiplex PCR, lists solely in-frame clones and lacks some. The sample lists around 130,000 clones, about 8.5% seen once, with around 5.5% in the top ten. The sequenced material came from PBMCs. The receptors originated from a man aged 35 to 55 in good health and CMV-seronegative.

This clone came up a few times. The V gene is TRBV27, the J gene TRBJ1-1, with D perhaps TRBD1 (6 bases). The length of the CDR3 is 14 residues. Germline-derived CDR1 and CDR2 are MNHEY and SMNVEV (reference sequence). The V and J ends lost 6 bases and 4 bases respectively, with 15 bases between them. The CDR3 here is CASRFMTGLTEAFF. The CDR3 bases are TGTGCCAGCAGATTTATGACAGGACTCACTGAAGCTTTCTTT.

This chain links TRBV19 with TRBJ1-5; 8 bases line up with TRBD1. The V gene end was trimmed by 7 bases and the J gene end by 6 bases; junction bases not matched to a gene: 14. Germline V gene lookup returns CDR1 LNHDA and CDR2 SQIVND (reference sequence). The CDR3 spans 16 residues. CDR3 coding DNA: TGTGCCAGTACCCCTTGGGCAGGGGGCGAATCTCAGCCCCAGCATTTT. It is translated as CASTPWAGGESQPQHF.

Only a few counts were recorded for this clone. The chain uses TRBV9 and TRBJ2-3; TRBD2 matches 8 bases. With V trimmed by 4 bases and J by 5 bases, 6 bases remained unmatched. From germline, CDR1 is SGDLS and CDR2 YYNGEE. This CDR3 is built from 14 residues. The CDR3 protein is CASSREGVRDTQYF. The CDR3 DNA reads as TGTGCCAGCAGCCGGGAGGGTGTCAGAGATACGCAGTATTTT.

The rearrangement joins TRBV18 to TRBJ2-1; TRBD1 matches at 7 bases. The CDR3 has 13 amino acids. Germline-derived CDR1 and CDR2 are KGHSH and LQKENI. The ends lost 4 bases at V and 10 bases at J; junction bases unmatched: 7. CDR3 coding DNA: TGTGCCAGCTCACTAGACAGGGCCTCGGAGCAGTTCTTC. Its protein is CASSLDRASEQFF.

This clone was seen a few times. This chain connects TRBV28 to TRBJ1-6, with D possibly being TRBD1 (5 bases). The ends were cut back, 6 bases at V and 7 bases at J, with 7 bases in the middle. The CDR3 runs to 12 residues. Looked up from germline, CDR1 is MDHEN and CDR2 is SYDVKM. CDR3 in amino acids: CASRGLNSPLHF. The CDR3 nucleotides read TGTGCCAGCAGGGGACTGAATTCACCCCTCCACTTT.

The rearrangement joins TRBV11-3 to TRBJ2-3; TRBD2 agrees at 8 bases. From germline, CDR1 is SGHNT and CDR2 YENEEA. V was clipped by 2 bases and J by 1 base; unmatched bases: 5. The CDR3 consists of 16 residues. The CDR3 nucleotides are TGTGCCAGCAGCTTAAGAGTAGCGGGGTGCACAGATACGCAGTATTTT. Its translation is CASSLRVAGCTDTQYF.

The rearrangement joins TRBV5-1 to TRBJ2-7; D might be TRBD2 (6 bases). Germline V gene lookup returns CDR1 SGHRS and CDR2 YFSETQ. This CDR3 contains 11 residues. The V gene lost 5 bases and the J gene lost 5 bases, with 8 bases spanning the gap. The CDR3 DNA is TGCGCCAGCAGGGCGGGGAACGAGCAGTACTTC. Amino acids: CASRAGNEQYF.

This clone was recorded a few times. The CDR3 bases are TGCGCCAGCAGCCAGACCTGGACAGGGGCCTACGAGCAGTACTTC. The encoded protein is CASSQTWTGAYEQYF. This sequence joins TRBV4-1 and TRBJ2-7; 9 bases agree with TRBD1. The CDR3 is 15 residues long. V lost 3 bases, J lost 2 bases, and 5 bases stayed unmatched. CDR1 MGHRA and CDR2 YSYEKL come from the germline V gene.

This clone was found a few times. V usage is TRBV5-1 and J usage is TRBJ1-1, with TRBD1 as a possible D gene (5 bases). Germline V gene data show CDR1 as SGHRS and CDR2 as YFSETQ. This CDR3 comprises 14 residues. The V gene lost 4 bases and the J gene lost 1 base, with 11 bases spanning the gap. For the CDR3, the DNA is TGCGCCAGCAGCCTCCTGGGGGGGAACACTGAAGCTTTCTTT. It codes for CASSLLGGNTEAFF.

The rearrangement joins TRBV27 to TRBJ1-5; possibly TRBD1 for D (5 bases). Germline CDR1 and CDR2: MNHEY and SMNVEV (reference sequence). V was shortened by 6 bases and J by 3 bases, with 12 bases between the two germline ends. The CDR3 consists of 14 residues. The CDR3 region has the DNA TGTGCCAGCAGGCTTCAGGGTCCCAATCAGCCCCAGCATTTT. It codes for CASRLQGPNQPQHF.

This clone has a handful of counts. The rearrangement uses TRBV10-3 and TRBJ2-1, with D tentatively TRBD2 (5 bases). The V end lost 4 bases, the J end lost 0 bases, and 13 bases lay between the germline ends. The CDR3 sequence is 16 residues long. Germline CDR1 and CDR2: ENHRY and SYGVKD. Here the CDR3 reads CAISAPTGSSYNEQFF. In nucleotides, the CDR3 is TGTGCCATCAGTGCCCCGACGGGGAGCTCCTACAATGAGCAGTTCTTC.

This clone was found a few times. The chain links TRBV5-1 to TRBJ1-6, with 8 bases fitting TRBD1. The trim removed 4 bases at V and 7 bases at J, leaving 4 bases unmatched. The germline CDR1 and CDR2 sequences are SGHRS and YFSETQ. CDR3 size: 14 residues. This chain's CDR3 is CASSRTGQNSPLHF. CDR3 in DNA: TGCGCCAGCAGCCGGACAGGGCAAAATTCACCCCTCCACTTT.

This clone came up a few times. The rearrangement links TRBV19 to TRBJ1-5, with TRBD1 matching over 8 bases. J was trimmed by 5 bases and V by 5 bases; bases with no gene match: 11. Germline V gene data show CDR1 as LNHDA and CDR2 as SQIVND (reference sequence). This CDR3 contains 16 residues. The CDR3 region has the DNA TGTGCCAGTAGTTCCGGACAGGGAAAAGGGTATCAGCCCCAGCATTTT. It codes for CASSSGQGKGYQPQHF. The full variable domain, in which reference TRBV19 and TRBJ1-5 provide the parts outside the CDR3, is DGGITQSPKYLFRKEGQNVTLSCEQNLNHDAMYWYRQDPGQGLRLIYYSQIVNDFQKGDIAEGYSVSREKKESFPLTVTSAQKNPTAFYLCASSSGQGKGYQPQHFGDGTRLSIL.

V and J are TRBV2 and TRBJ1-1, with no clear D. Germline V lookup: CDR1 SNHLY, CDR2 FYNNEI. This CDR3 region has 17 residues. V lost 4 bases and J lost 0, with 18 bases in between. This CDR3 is CASSGREFGVVNTEAFF. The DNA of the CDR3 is TGTGCCAGCAGTGGGAGGGAGTTCGGGGTCGTGAACACTGAAGCTTTCTTT. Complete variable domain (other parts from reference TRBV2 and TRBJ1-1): EPEVTQTPSHQVTQMGQEVILRCVPISNHLYFYWYRQILGQKVEFLVSFYNNEISEKSEIFDDQFSVERPDGSNFTLKIRSTKLEDSAMYFCASSGREFGVVNTEAFFGQGTRLTVV.

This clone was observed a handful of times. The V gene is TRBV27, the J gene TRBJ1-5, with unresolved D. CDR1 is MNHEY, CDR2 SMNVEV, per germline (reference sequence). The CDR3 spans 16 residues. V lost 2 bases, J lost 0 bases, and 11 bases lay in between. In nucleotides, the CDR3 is TGTGCCAGCAGTTTAACCGGAGGCTATAGCAATCAGCCCCAGCATTTT. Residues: CASSLTGGYSNQPQHF.